The following is a TCR beta chain sequence with its context. The antigen is undetermined. Germline V gene sequence: CDR1 LNHDA, CDR2 SQIVND (reference sequence). V was trimmed by 6 bases and J by 3 bases, leaving 9 bases between them. The CDR3 is made up of 13 amino acids. Amplification used 60 Vbeta primers and 13 Jbeta primers. As processed by the authors: Later, an analysis found about 80 million unique TCR beta chains, and some 10 million of these were shared. Assay: immunoSEQ multiplex PCR; the TCRdb copy retains only in-frame clones and omits some. The V and J calls and clone size come from that table; D and trimming were worked out from the DNA. The sample shows under 200,000 clones, 68% of them seen only once. Every donor was a healthy person donating bone marrow. The sample is drawn from a study of cytomegalovirus exposure and HLA in healthy donors. Study-wide results and limits: Investigators reported fewer than 200 TCR beta chains as tied to cytomegalovirus. Association of a missense DCLRE1C variant with TCR beta V- and J-gene trimming was reported in a later analysis.

The chain uses TRBV19 and TRBJ2-1; D might be TRBD2 (6 bases). The sequencing input was PBMCs. The TCR originated in a woman in her thirties or forties in good health and CMV-seropositive. CDR3 loop: CASRVGGYNEQFF. CDR3 sequence (DNA): TGTGCCAGTAGGGTGGGGGGCTACAATGAGCAGTTCTTC. Together with reference TRBV19 and TRBJ2-1, the CDR3 gives the full variable domain: DGGITQSPKYLFRKEGQNVTLSCEQNLNHDAMYWYRQDPGQGLRLIYYSQIVNDFQKGDIAEGYSVSREKKESFPLTVTSAQKNPTAFYLCASRVGGYNEQFFGPGTRLTVL.